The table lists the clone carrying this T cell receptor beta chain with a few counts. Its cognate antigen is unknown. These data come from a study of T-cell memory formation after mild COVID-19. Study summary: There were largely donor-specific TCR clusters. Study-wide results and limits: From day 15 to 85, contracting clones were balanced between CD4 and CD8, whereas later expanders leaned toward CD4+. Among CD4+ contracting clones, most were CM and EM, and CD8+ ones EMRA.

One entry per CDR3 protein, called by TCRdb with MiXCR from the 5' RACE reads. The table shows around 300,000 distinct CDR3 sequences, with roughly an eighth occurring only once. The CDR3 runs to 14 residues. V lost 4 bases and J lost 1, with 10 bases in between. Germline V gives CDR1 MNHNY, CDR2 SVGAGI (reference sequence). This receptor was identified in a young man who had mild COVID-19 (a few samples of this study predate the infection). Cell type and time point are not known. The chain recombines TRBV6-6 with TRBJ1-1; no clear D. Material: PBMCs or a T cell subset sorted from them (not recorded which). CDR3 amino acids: CASSFRGPNTEAFF. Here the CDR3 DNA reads TGTGCCAGCAGTTTCCGAGGCCCGAACACTGAAGCTTTCTTT.